This T cell receptor beta chain comes out of a study of CD8+ T cells in alopecia areata. Across the whole study: Treated individuals took tofacitinib by mouth, 5 to 10 mg twice daily. Study conclusions and caveats: Across lesional scalp, and particularly alopecia totalis/universalis, clonality surpassed that of normal scalp. Having one nonresponder leaves uncertain how baseline CD8+ expansion relates to response.

cDNA serving as the sequencing template came from extracted, reverse transcribed RNA. Sequenced by immunoSEQ multiplex PCR; TCRdb stores in-frame clones only, minus some. Among around 200,000 clones listed, roughly three fifths were seen once. This clone was seen only a few times. What it binds is not known. The CDR3 spans 14 residues. Unmatched junction bases numbered 6, after V lost 3 bases and J lost 4 bases. CDR1 and CDR2 (germline): SQVTM, ANQGSEA. Treatment meaning: oral pan-JAK inhibitor, 5-10 mg twice daily. The receptor was isolated from a human donor with alopecia areata. The chain joins TRBV29-1 to TRBJ2-7, with 10 bases lining up with TRBD1. Material: CD8+ T cells sorted from blood, obtained at week 24, from a patient treated with tofacitinib. CDR3 sequence (DNA): TGCAGCGTTGATGCCGGGACAGGGGATTACGAGCAGTACTTC. This translates into CSVDAGTGDYEQYF.